A single sample is the source of the 27 T cell receptor beta chains below, sequenced in a study of cytomegalovirus exposure and HLA in healthy donors. Sequencing used immunoSEQ multiplex PCR; TCRdb keeps in-frame clones, though not all of them. Seen here are roughly 330,000 clones, about 85% observed once, and the top ten hold 1% to 1.5%. Sequences were obtained from PBMCs. All receptors derive from a woman in her 30s in good health and CMV-seropositive.

V gene TRBV9 combines with J gene TRBJ1-6; a possible D gene is TRBD1 (6 bases). Trimming stripped 0 bases from V and 9 bases from J, with 19 bases between. The CDR3 sequence is 17 residues long. Germline loops: CDR1 SGDLS, CDR2 YYNGEE. Written as DNA, the CDR3 is TGTGCCAGCAGCGTAGACCAGGGGTTGGTATTCGGTTCACCCCTCCACTTT. Translation: CASSVDQGLVFGSPLHF.

The chain is built from TRBV29-1 and TRBJ1-2; TRBD1 is a possible D gene (6 bases). With 3 bases removed from V and 5 bases from J, the gap between germline ends came to 13 bases. Germline V lookup: CDR1 SQVTM, CDR2 ANQGSEA. The CDR3 spans 13 residues. CDR3 in amino acids: CSVEPRGQYGYTF. The DNA of the CDR3 is TGCAGCGTTGAGCCCAGGGGCCAGTATGGCTACACCTTC.

The chain employs TRBV6-1 and TRBJ2-7; a possible D gene is TRBD1 (5 bases). CDR3 length: 15 residues. Germline V gene data show CDR1 as MNHNS and CDR2 as SASEGT. V was trimmed by 2 bases and J by 3 bases, leaving 14 bases between them. The CDR3 loop reads CASSEWTDTSYEQYF. In DNA, the CDR3 is TGTGCCAGCAGTGAATGGACGGACACCAGCTACGAGCAGTACTTC.

The chain is built from TRBV5-1 and TRBJ2-5; perhaps TRBD1 as D (5 bases). The V end lost 2 bases, the J end lost 1 base, and 12 bases lay between the germline ends. The CDR3 totals 15 residues. Germline V gene lookup returns CDR1 SGHRS and CDR2 YFSETQ. In nucleotides, the CDR3 is TGCGCCAGCAGCTTCGGACACCGACCCCAAGAGACCCAGTACTTC. Translation gives CASSFGHRPQETQYF.

The chain couples TRBV4-2 to TRBJ1-1; weak D call: TRBD1 (6 bases). Per germline, CDR1 LGHNA and CDR2 YNFKEQ. The V and J ends lost 6 bases and 1 base respectively, with 9 bases between them. The CDR3 covers 13 residues. The CDR3 DNA reads as TGTGCCAGCAGAACAGGGACGAACACTGAAGCTTTCTTT. This gives the protein CASRTGTNTEAFF.

The CDR3 nucleotides read TGCAGCTACCTGGAGGTAGATACGCAGTATTTT. Its translation is CSYLEVDTQYF. The chain is built from TRBV29-1 and TRBJ2-3, with D possibly being TRBD2 (5 bases). CDR3 length: 11 amino acids. V lost 8 bases and J 5 bases, leaving 11 bases between the germline ends. From germline, CDR1 is SQVTM and CDR2 ANQGSEA.

The gene calls are TRBV29-1 and TRBJ2-7; D remains unclear. Trimming removed 7 bases at V and 0 bases at J, with 10 bases between. Germline V gives CDR1 SQVTM, CDR2 ANQGSEA. The CDR3 spans 12 residues. The CDR3 bases are TGCAGCGCCCTCGGCAGCTCCTACGAGCAGTACTTC. It is translated as CSALGSSYEQYF.

The rearrangement uses TRBV2 and TRBJ2-1, with D perhaps matching TRBD2 (6 bases). The CDR3 is 15 residues long. Germline V gene data show CDR1 as SNHLY and CDR2 as FYNNEI. With 6 bases removed from V and 4 bases from J, the gap between germline ends came to 16 bases. The CDR3 loop is CASREGLPPYNEQFF. The CDR3 DNA reads as TGTGCCAGCAGGGAGGGACTCCCGCCTTACAATGAGCAGTTCTTC.

The V call is TRBV10-3, the J call TRBJ2-5; the D gene could be TRBD1 or TRBD2 (5 bases each). The CDR3 consists of 12 residues. CDR1 ENHRY and CDR2 SYGVKD come from the germline V gene. V was pared by 10 bases and J by 4 bases, with 13 bases between. The CDR3 nucleotides are TGTGCCACGATGGGACCCGTAGAGACCCAGTACTTC. It is translated as CATMGPVETQYF.

This chain joins TRBV4-3 and TRBJ2-2, with 8 positions matching TRBD1. The ends lost 1 base at V and 7 bases at J; junction bases unmatched: 8. The CDR3 has 16 amino acids. The germline CDR1 and CDR2 sequences are LGHNA and YSLEER. The CDR3 loop reads CASSQGSGQGGGELFF. CDR3 nucleotides: TGCGCCAGCAGCCAAGGGTCCGGACAGGGTGGCGGGGAGCTGTTTTTT.

The chain links TRBV5-1 to TRBJ2-1; D call uncertain. Trimming took off 0 bases at V and 7 bases at J, with 20 bases between the two ends. Germline V gene sequence: CDR1 SGHRS, CDR2 YFSETQ. The CDR3 has 17 residues. The CDR3 loop reads CASSLDLQSALRNEQFF. CDR3 nucleotide sequence: TGCGCCAGCAGCTTGGATCTCCAGAGCGCCCTGAGGAATGAGCAGTTCTTC.

V and J are TRBV29-1 and TRBJ1-2, with 8 bases identical to TRBD1. This CDR3 spans 13 amino acids. Germline values: CDR1 SQVTM, CDR2 ANQGSEA. The J segment lost 6 bases and the V segment lost 4 bases, leaving 7 bases of the junction unmatched. The CDR3 spells CSVVSGGADGYTF. Here the CDR3 DNA reads TGCAGCGTTGTGTCAGGGGGCGCGGATGGCTACACCTTC. The complete variable domain, with remaining parts taken from reference TRBV29-1 and TRBJ1-2, reads SAVISQKPSRDICQRGTSLTIQCQVDSQVTMMFWYRQQPGQSLTLIATANQGSEATYESGFVIDKFPISRPNLTFSTLTVSNMSPEDSSIYLCSVVSGGADGYTFGSGTRLTVV.

Only a few counts were recorded for this clone. This chain joins TRBV2 and TRBJ2-7, with 7 bases identical to TRBD1. Trimming at V came to 7 bases and at J to 2 bases, leaving 5 bases not matched to a gene. The CDR3 extends over 13 amino acids. In germline, CDR1 is SNHLY, CDR2 FYNNEI. The CDR3 is CASTRQGAYEQYF. The CDR3 region has the DNA TGTGCCAGCACGCGTCAGGGGGCCTACGAGCAGTACTTC.

The chain employs TRBV20-1 and TRBJ1-2, with unresolved D. The CDR3 is 9 amino acids. The germline V gene encodes CDR1 DFQATT and CDR2 SNEGSKA (reference sequence). The V end lost 7 bases, the J end lost 4 bases, and 4 bases lay between the germline ends. In DNA form, the CDR3 reads TGCAGTGTCGCCTATGGCTACACCTTC. Translated, it gives CSVAYGYTF.

The chain recombines TRBV6-5 with TRBJ2-2; D possibly corresponds to TRBD1 (6 bases). Germline V gene sequence: CDR1 MNHEY, CDR2 SVGAGI. This CDR3 has 13 residues. V shed 6 bases and J shed 6 bases, with 11 bases lying between them. The CDR3 here is CASRQGSSGELFF. CDR3 DNA: TGTGCCAGCAGACAGGGCAGTTCCGGGGAGCTGTTTTTT.

The chain links TRBV11-2 to TRBJ2-7, with no clear D. The CDR3 has 15 amino acids. The V gene's germline CDR1 is SGHAT and CDR2 FQNNGV. The ends were cut back, 1 base at V and 2 bases at J, with 12 bases in the middle. This CDR3 reads CASSLGWTATYEQYF. CDR3 in DNA: TGTGCCAGCAGCTTAGGCTGGACGGCCACCTACGAGCAGTACTTC.

The V gene is TRBV28, the J gene TRBJ2-7; possible D gene TRBD2, 5 bases. Trimming took 3 bases from V and 0 from J, leaving 12 bases between them. This CDR3 region has 15 residues. Germline V gene sequence: CDR1 MDHEN, CDR2 SYDVKM. For the CDR3, the DNA is TGTGCCAGCAGTTTTACCAGCGGAGGCTCCTACGAGCAGTACTTC. The encoded protein is CASSFTSGGSYEQYF.

The rearrangement joins TRBV27 to TRBJ2-3; no clear D gene. The CDR3 totals 11 residues. The V and J ends lost 5 bases and 5 bases respectively, with 5 bases between them. Germline V CDR1 and CDR2: MNHEY, SMNVEV (reference sequence). CDR3 sequence: CASSNLDTQYF. In nucleotides, the CDR3 is TGTGCCAGCAGTAACCTAGATACGCAGTATTTT.

The CDR3 coding sequence is TGTGCCAGCAGTTCCGGGGTTTTTGGGCAGTACTTC. It is translated as CASSSGVFGQYF. The chain uses TRBV28 and TRBJ2-7; D is possibly TRBD2 (5 bases). The V gene lost 4 bases and the J gene lost 9 bases, with 13 bases spanning the gap. Germline V gene sequence: CDR1 MDHEN, CDR2 SYDVKM. This CDR3 region has 12 residues.

The V gene is TRBV30, the J gene TRBJ2-7; D might be TRBD1 (6 bases). The V end lost 4 bases, the J end lost 4 bases, and 8 bases lay between the germline ends. The CDR3 sequence is 11 residues long. Germline CDR1 reads GTSNPN; CDR2 reads SVGIG (reference sequence). CDR3 sequence reads: CAWNRAYEQYF. CDR3 DNA sequence: TGTGCCTGGAACAGGGCGTACGAGCAGTACTTC.

This chain joins TRBV9 and TRBJ2-2; 14 nucleotides line up with TRBD2. With V trimmed by 3 bases and J by 7 bases, 11 bases remained unmatched. The CDR3 loop spans 18 amino acids. CDR1 is SGDLS and CDR2 is YYNGEE in the germline V gene. CDR3 in amino acids: CASSDGTSGRFGGGELFF. The CDR3 DNA sequence: TGTGCCAGCAGCGATGGGACTAGCGGGAGATTCGGTGGCGGGGAGCTGTTTTTT.

The chain recombines TRBV13 with TRBJ2-7, with D possibly TRBD2 on 6 matching bases. Germline loops: CDR1 PRHDT, CDR2 FYEKMQ (reference sequence). V lost 5 bases, J lost 2 bases, and 13 bases lay in between. This CDR3 has 14 residues. This chain's CDR3 is CASSPGGPTYEQYF. The CDR3 nucleotides read TGTGCCAGCAGCCCCGGAGGGCCCACCTACGAGCAGTACTTC. The entire variable domain, with the rest obtained from reference TRBV13 and TRBJ2-7, is as follows: AAGVIQSPRHLIKEKRETATLKCYPIPRHDTVYWYQQGPGQDPQFLISFYEKMQSDKGSIPDRFSAQQFSDYHSELNMSSLELGDSALYFCASSPGGPTYEQYFGPGTRLTVT.

This chain links TRBV20-1 with TRBJ1-2; D ambiguous. CDR1 is DFQATT and CDR2 is SNEGSKA in the germline V gene (reference sequence). This CDR3 region has 11 residues. Trimming shortened V by 4 bases and J by 2 bases, and 5 bases separated the two germline ends. CDR3 sequence: CSANDNYGYTF. The CDR3 DNA reads TGCAGTGCTAATGACAACTATGGCTACACCTTC.

This rearrangement joins TRBV19 to TRBJ2-7, with D perhaps assigned TRBD1 or TRBD2 (5 bases each). With 4 bases removed from V and 3 bases from J, the gap between germline ends came to 16 bases. Germline values: CDR1 LNHDA, CDR2 SQIVND (reference sequence). The CDR3 length is 15 residues. This chain's CDR3 is CASSTGPGRSYEQYF. In DNA form, the CDR3 reads TGTGCCAGTAGTACCGGCCCGGGACGGAGCTACGAGCAGTACTTC.

This chain links TRBV30 with TRBJ1-3; D is uncertain. CDR1 and CDR2 (germline): GTSNPN, SVGIG (reference sequence). The CDR3 has 11 amino acids. Trimming stripped 4 bases from V and 0 bases from J, with 1 base between. CDR3 bases: TGTGCCTGGAACTCTGGAAACACCATATATTTT. It translates to CAWNSGNTIYF. Full variable domain (rest looked up from reference TRBV30 and TRBJ1-3): SQTIHQWPATLVQPVGSPLSLECTVEGTSNPNLYWYRQAAGRGLQLLFYSVGIGQISSEVPQNLSASRPQDRQFILSSKKLLLSDSGFYLCAWNSGNTIYFGEGSWLTVV.

This rearrangement joins TRBV29-1 to TRBJ2-7, with D uncertain. CDR3 length: 15 amino acids. V lost 3 bases, J lost 2 bases, and 17 bases lay in between. Germline CDR1 SQVTM, CDR2 ANQGSEA. CDR3 DNA sequence: TGCAGCGTTGAGGTCCCCGACGAACCTACCTACGAGCAGTACTTC. Translation gives CSVEVPDEPTYEQYF.

The chain has TRBV30 and TRBJ2-5; weak D call: TRBD2 (5 bases). The CDR3 is made up of 11 amino acids. CDR1 and CDR2 (germline): GTSNPN, SVGIG (reference sequence). V dropped 3 bases and J dropped 5 bases, with 7 bases sitting between them. The CDR3 is CAWRGVETQYF. CDR3 bases: TGTGCCTGGAGGGGAGTGGAGACCCAGTACTTC.